The next 28 T cell receptor beta chains were all read from a single sample in a study of blood T cell repertoires in COVID-19. Produced via immunoSEQ multiplex PCR; TCRdb's table is partial and in-frame only. The table includes about 160,000 clones, roughly 93% detected once. The sample taken for sequencing was peripheral blood. The receptors shown here come from a woman aged 45-60 years with acute or convalescent COVID-19.

The chain links TRBV7-3 to TRBJ2-1; D possibly corresponds to TRBD1 (5 bases). Germline V gives CDR1 SGHTA, CDR2 FQGTGA. V lost 7 bases to trimming and J lost 8 bases, with 18 bases between them. The CDR3 contains 14 residues. CDR3 residues: CASTVTPGNHEQFF. CDR3 sequence (DNA): TGTGCCAGCACCGTCACTCCAGGGAACCATGAGCAGTTCTTC.

The rearrangement uses TRBV5-1 and TRBJ1-5, with D possibly TRBD1 on 5 matching bases. Germline CDR1 SGHRS, CDR2 YFSETQ. CDR3 size: 16 residues. Trimming pared 0 bases from V and 0 bases from J, leaving 10 bases between. The CDR3 loop is CASSLEGLNSNQPQHF. CDR3 bases: TGCGCCAGCAGCTTGGAGGGACTTAATAGCAATCAGCCCCAGCATTTT.

The rearrangement links TRBV11-2 to TRBJ2-7; TRBD2 agrees at 10 bases. The CDR3 totals 14 residues. V shed 3 bases and J 2 bases; nucleotides not matched to a gene: 1. Germline lookup yields CDR1 SGHAT and CDR2 FQNNGV. The CDR3, as DNA: TGTGCCAGCAGCTTCGGACTAGCGGCCTACGAGCAGTACTTC. Its protein product is CASSFGLAAYEQYF.

The chain has TRBV18 and TRBJ1-5; D is undetermined. Germline CDR1 reads KGHSH; CDR2 reads LQKENI. This CDR3 spans 16 amino acids. The V gene lost 6 bases and the J gene lost 0 bases, with 15 bases spanning the gap. DNA for the CDR3: TGTGCCAGCTCTACAAACGGGGTATATAGCAATCAGCCCCAGCATTTT. This codes for CASSTNGVYSNQPQHF.

The rearrangement links TRBV11-2 to TRBJ2-7; D is possibly TRBD1 (6 bases). V shed 2 bases and J shed 3 bases, with 14 bases lying between them. Germline loops: CDR1 SGHAT, CDR2 FQNNGV. The CDR3 loop spans 15 amino acids. The CDR3 sequence is CASSLTGSLLYEQYF. CDR3 bases: TGTGCCAGCAGCTTAACAGGGTCTCTCCTCTACGAGCAGTACTTC. Complete variable domain (other parts from reference TRBV11-2 and TRBJ2-7): EAGVAQSPRYKIIEKRQSVAFWCNPISGHATLYWYQQILGQGPKLLIQFQNNGVVDDSQLPKDRFSAERLKGVDSTLKIQPAKLEDSAVYLCASSLTGSLLYEQYFGPGTRLTVT.

The rearrangement links TRBV7-2 to TRBJ2-1; 8 bases match TRBD2. The CDR3 spans 16 residues. Trimming cost V 2 bases and J 1 base; bases outside gene matches: 4. Germline V gene data show CDR1 as SGHTA and CDR2 as FQGNSA. For the CDR3, the DNA is TGTGCCAGCAGCTTATTGGAGCGGGGGTCCTACAATGAGCAGTTCTTC. Protein sequence: CASSLLERGSYNEQFF.

The genes are TRBV4-2 and TRBJ1-6; D is perhaps TRBD1 (6 bases). This CDR3 has 15 residues. With 2 bases removed from V and 10 bases from J, the gap between germline ends came to 15 bases. CDR1 and CDR2 from the germline V gene are LGHNA and YNFKEQ. DNA for the CDR3: TGTGCCAGCAGCCAAAATACCCCAGGGGACTCACCCCTCCACTTT. This encodes CASSQNTPGDSPLHF.

The gene calls are TRBV30 and TRBJ1-3, with D possibly being TRBD1 (5 bases). The CDR3 is made up of 14 amino acids. Germline V lookup: CDR1 GTSNPN, CDR2 SVGIG (reference sequence). The germline V and J ends were trimmed by 5 bases and 2 bases, with 13 bases remaining between them. The CDR3 reads CAWGFQGAGNTIYF. In DNA form, the CDR3 reads TGTGCCTGGGGATTTCAGGGTGCTGGAAACACCATATATTTT.

The chain couples TRBV6-6 to TRBJ1-5, with 12 bases identical to TRBD1. The CDR3 runs 17 residues. The V segment lost 5 bases and the J segment 9 bases; nucleotides outside the gene matches: 14. Germline CDR1 reads MNHNY; CDR2 reads SVGAGI (reference sequence). The CDR3: CASSRGRGTGGNWPQHF. The CDR3 nucleotides read TGTGCCAGCAGTCGGGGTCGAGGGACAGGGGGCAATTGGCCCCAGCATTTT.

The gene calls are TRBV4-1 and TRBJ1-4; D is uncertain. Trimming took 0 bases from V and 4 from J, leaving 12 bases between them. This CDR3 has 16 amino acids. The germline gives CDR1 MGHRA, CDR2 YSYEKL. DNA for the CDR3: TGCGCCAGCAGCCAAGATATAGACACAAGTAATGAAAAACTGTTTTTT. It is translated as CASSQDIDTSNEKLFF.

V gene TRBV7-9 combines with J gene TRBJ1-1; tentatively, D is TRBD1 (6 bases). There are 15 residues in the CDR3. V was cut by 5 bases and J by 3 bases, with 16 bases left in between. The V gene's germline CDR1 is SEHNR and CDR2 FQNEAQ (reference sequence). CDR3 protein: CASSPYTGIDTEAFF. The CDR3, as DNA: TGTGCCAGCAGCCCCTATACAGGGATTGACACTGAAGCTTTCTTT.

The CDR3 coding sequence is TGTGCCAGTAGTATAGTCGGGAGGGCGAATGAGCAGTTCTTC. Its translation is CASSIVGRANEQFF. The chain combines TRBV19 with TRBJ2-1; TRBD2 matches 8 bases. The germline gives CDR1 LNHDA, CDR2 SQIVND (reference sequence). The junction had 3 bases not matched to a gene; V was cut back by 1 base and J by 7 bases. The CDR3 consists of 14 residues.

The V call is TRBV12-3 or TRBV12-4, the J call TRBJ1-2, with TRBD1 identical over 8 bases. Unmatched junction bases numbered 11, after V lost 9 bases and J lost 8 bases. The CDR3 has 13 residues. CDR3 residues: CASSTGARAGYTF. The CDR3 DNA sequence: TGTGCCAGTTCGACAGGGGCCAGGGCCGGCTACACCTTC.

The chain joins TRBV6-5 to TRBJ2-7; D unresolved. CDR3 length: 13 amino acids. Germline V gene lookup returns CDR1 MNHEY and CDR2 SVGAGI. V lost 4 bases and J 1 base, leaving 8 bases between the germline ends. The CDR3 reads CASSSAGSYEQYF. CDR3 nucleotide sequence: TGTGCCAGCAGTTCGGCAGGATCCTACGAGCAGTACTTC.

CDR3 DNA sequence: TGTGCCAGCACCCCGGGACAGGTCACTCTCTACGAGCAGTACTTC. Translation: CASTPGQVTLYEQYF. This chain links TRBV6-2 or TRBV6-3 with TRBJ2-7; TRBD1 matches at 8 bases. Unmatched junction bases numbered 11, after V lost 7 bases and J lost 3 bases. CDR1 and CDR2 from the germline V gene are MNHEY and SVGEGT. This CDR3 has 15 amino acids.

This clone has a single count. This chain connects TRBV18 to TRBJ1-2; 7 positions agree with TRBD1. The CDR3 extends over 14 amino acids. Trimming at V came to 6 bases and at J to 4 bases, leaving 8 bases not matched to a gene. The germline gives CDR1 KGHSH, CDR2 LQKENI. CDR3 nucleotides: TGTGCCAGCTCTCCGGGACAGACCCTCTATGGCTACACCTTC. The encoded protein is CASSPGQTLYGYTF.

V usage is TRBV5-1 and J usage is TRBJ2-2, with TRBD1 matching over 9 bases. Per germline, CDR1 SGHRS and CDR2 YFSETQ. J was trimmed by 3 bases and V by 4 bases; bases with no gene match: 4. The CDR3 has 15 residues. In DNA, the CDR3 is TGCGCCAGCAGCGCTCGACAGGGGGACACCGGGGAGCTGTTTTTT. Translated, it gives CASSARQGDTGELFF.

V usage is TRBV2 and J usage is TRBJ1-5; D call uncertain. V was shortened by 2 bases and J by 2 bases, with 7 bases between the two germline ends. Germline V gene data show CDR1 as SNHLY and CDR2 as FYNNEI. The CDR3 extends over 14 amino acids. In nucleotides, the CDR3 is TGTGCCAGCAGTGAAATAGTCGGCAATCAGCCCCAGCATTTT. This encodes CASSEIVGNQPQHF. The full variable domain, rest sourced from reference TRBV2 and TRBJ1-5, is EPEVTQTPSHQVTQMGQEVILRCVPISNHLYFYWYRQILGQKVEFLVSFYNNEISEKSEIFDDQFSVERPDGSNFTLKIRSTKLEDSAMYFCASSEIVGNQPQHFGDGTRLSIL.

This rearrangement joins TRBV6-2 or TRBV6-3 to TRBJ1-6; D is unclear. Germline V CDR1 and CDR2: MNHEY, SVGEGT. V was clipped by 2 bases and J by 10 bases, with 12 bases between them. The CDR3 consists of 14 residues. The CDR3 nucleotides are TGTGCCAGCAGTTACGCCCAGGCGGGATCACCCCTCCACTTT. This encodes CASSYAQAGSPLHF.

J is TRBJ1-1 and V is TRBV6-5; 8 positions match TRBD1. Germline loops: CDR1 MNHEY, CDR2 SVGAGI. This CDR3 has 16 amino acids. V shed 0 bases, J shed 3 bases, and the junction held 6 bases outside the gene matches. Written as DNA, the CDR3 is TGTGCCAGCAGTTACTCGAGAGGGACAGGACACACTGAAGCTTTCTTT. Protein sequence: CASSYSRGTGHTEAFF.

The CDR3 protein is CASSPPGQNTEAFF. The CDR3, as DNA: TGTGCCAGCAGTCCACCCGGACAGAACACTGAAGCTTTCTTT. This chain uses TRBV28 with TRBJ1-1, with D perhaps TRBD1 (5 bases). Trimming left V 5 bases short and J 1 base short, with 11 bases between. Germline assignment: CDR1 MDHEN and CDR2 SYDVKM. There are 14 residues in the CDR3.

V is TRBV6-2 or TRBV6-3 and J is TRBJ1-1, with a tentative D call TRBD1 (5 bases). The length of the CDR3 is 14 residues. V gave up 6 bases and J gave up 3 bases, with 14 bases separating them. CDR1 and CDR2 (germline): MNHEY, SVGEGT. DNA of the CDR3: TGTGCCAGCAGCGTATGGGGCCCGGACACTGAAGCTTTCTTT. This sequence encodes CASSVWGPDTEAFF.

CDR3 sequence (DNA): TGTGCCAGCACCTTGAGCGGGAGTGGTTCCGAGCAGTACTTC. Translation gives CASTLSGSGSEQYF. V gene TRBV6-5 combines with J gene TRBJ2-7, with TRBD2 matching 8 bases. The V and J ends lost 7 bases and 6 bases, in that order; junction bases with no gene match: 11. Germline V gene sequence: CDR1 MNHEY, CDR2 SVGAGI. This CDR3 comprises 14 residues.

This rearrangement joins TRBV5-1 to TRBJ2-5; TRBD1 might be the D (7 bases). CDR1 is SGHRS and CDR2 is YFSETQ in the germline V gene. Trimming cost V 4 bases and J 0 bases, with 10 bases left between them. There are 14 residues in the CDR3. The CDR3 region is CASSAGQHQETQYF. CDR3 coding DNA: TGCGCCAGCAGCGCGGGACAGCACCAAGAGACCCAGTACTTC.

J is TRBJ2-2 and V is TRBV25-1; possible D gene TRBD2, 5 bases. This CDR3 is 13 amino acids long. Germline-derived CDR1 and CDR2 are MGHDK and SYGVNS. V lost 8 bases, J lost 7 bases, and 14 bases lay in between. The CDR3 region has the DNA TGTGCCAGCCGCCTGGGGAGTGACGGGGAGCTGTTTTTT. Translating it yields CASRLGSDGELFF. Full variable domain (rest looked up from reference TRBV25-1 and TRBJ2-2): EADIYQTPRYLVIGTGKKITLECSQTMGHDKMYWYQQDPGMELHLIHYSYGVNSTEKGDLSSESTVSRIRTEHFPLTLESARPSHTSQYLCASRLGSDGELFFGEGSRLTVL.

J is TRBJ1-1 and V is TRBV4-2; D is perhaps TRBD1 (5 bases). The CDR3 is made up of 15 amino acids. The germline V gene has CDR1 LGHNA and CDR2 YNFKEQ. Trimming pared 2 bases from V and 2 bases from J, leaving 12 bases between. CDR3 sequence: CASSQTATANTEAFF. For the CDR3, the DNA is TGTGCCAGCAGCCAAACCGCGACAGCCAACACTGAAGCTTTCTTT.

V usage is TRBV4-2 and J usage is TRBJ2-1; TRBD2 aligns across 7 bases. V was pared by 7 bases and J by 8 bases, with 14 bases of the junction left unmatched. Germline V gene data show CDR1 as LGHNA and CDR2 as YNFKEQ. There are 15 residues in the CDR3. The CDR3 DNA follows: TGTGCCAGCAACTCTCCGGGGGGTCCCCGGGATGAGCAGTTCTTC. Protein: CASNSPGGPRDEQFF.

A single count supports this clone. The V and J genes are TRBV15 and TRBJ2-7, with D tentatively TRBD1 (5 bases). The CDR3 is 14 residues long. The germline gives CDR1 LNHNV, CDR2 YYDKDF (reference sequence). Trimming took off 6 bases at V and 7 bases at J, with 19 bases between the two ends. CDR3 sequence: CATSPGLLRGEQYF. The CDR3 DNA sequence: TGTGCCACCAGTCCAGGGCTGCTTAGGGGTGAGCAGTACTTC.